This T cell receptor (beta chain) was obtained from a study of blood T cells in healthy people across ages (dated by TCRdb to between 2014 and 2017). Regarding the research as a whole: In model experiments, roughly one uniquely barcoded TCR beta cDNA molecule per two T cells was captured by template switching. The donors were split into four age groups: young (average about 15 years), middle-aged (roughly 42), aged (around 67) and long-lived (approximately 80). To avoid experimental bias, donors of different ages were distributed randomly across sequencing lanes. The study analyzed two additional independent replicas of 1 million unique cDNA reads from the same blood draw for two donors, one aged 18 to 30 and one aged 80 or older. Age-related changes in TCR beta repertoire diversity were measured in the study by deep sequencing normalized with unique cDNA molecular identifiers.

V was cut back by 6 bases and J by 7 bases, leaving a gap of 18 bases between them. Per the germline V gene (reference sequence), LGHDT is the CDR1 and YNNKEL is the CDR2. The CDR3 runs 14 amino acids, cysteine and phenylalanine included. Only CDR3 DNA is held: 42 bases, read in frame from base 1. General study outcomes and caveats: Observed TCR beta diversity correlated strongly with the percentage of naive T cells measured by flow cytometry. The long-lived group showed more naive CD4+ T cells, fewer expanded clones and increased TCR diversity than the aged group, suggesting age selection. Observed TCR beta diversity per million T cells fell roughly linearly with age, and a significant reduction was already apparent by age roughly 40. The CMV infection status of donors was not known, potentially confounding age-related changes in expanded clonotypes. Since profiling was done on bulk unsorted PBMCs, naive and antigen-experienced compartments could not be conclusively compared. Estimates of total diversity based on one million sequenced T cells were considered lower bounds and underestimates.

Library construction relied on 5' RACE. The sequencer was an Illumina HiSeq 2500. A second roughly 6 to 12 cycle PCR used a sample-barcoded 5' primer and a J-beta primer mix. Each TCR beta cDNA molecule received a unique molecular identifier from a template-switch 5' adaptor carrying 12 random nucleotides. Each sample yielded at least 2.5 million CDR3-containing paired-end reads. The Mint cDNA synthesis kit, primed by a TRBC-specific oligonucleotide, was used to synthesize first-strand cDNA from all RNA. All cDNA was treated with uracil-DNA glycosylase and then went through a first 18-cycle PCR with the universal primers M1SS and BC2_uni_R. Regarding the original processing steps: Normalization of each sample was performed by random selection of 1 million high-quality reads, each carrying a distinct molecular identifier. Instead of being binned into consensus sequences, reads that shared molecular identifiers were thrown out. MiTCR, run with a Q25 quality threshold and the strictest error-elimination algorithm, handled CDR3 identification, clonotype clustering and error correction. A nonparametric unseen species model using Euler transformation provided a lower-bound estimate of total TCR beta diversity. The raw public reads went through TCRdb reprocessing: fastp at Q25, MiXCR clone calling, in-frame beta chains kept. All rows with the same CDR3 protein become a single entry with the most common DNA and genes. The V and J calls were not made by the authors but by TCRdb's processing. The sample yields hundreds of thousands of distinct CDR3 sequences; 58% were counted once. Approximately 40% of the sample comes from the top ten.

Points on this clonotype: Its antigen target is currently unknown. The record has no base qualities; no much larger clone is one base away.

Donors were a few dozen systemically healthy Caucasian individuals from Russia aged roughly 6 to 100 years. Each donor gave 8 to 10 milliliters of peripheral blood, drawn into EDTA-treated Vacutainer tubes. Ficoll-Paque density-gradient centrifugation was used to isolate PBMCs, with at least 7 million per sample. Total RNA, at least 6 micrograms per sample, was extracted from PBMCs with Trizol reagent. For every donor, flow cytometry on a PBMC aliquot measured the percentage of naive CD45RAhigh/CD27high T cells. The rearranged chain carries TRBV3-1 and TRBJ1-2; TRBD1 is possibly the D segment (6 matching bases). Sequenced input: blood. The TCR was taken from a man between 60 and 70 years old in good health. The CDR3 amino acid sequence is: CASRPLGGAGGYTF. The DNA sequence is TGTGCCAGCAGGCCCCTCGGGGGCGCGGGTGGCTACACCTTC.